These 29 T cell receptor beta chains were all obtained from the same sample, sequenced in a study of beta chain features in type 1 diabetes. The sequenced template was cDNA made from the entire isolated RNA. Profiling relied on immunoSEQ multiplex PCR, and the TCRdb table lists in-frame clones only, not all of them. The sample lists some 110,000 clones; around 17% were seen once. Their target antigens are unknown. Study-level findings and limits: Type 1 diabetes patients had moderately but significantly shorter TCRB CDR3s in all four CD4+ subsets.

Material: central memory CD4+ T cells from blood. Receptors originate from a man between 25 and 39 years old with type 1 diabetes.

V and J are TRBV7-9 and TRBJ2-1, with 7 bases matching TRBD1. Germline CDR1 is SEHNR and CDR2 is FQNEAQ (reference sequence). Losses at the gene ends were 4 bases for V and 0 bases for J; bases not matched to a gene: 3. CDR3 length equals 15 residues. The CDR3 DNA sequence: TGTGCCAGCAGCTGGGGACAGAGCTCCTACAATGAGCAGTTCTTC. Its translation: CASSWGQSSYNEQFF.

The chain carries TRBV6-5 and TRBJ2-3; TRBD1 matches 11 bases. After removal of 3 bases from V and 3 bases from J, the junction contained 5 bases not matched to a gene. Germline CDR1 MNHEY, CDR2 SVGAGI. The CDR3 consists of 16 residues. The CDR3 nucleotides read TGTGCCAGCAGTTATCAAGGGACAGGGGGGACAGATACGCAGTATTTT. Translated: CASSYQGTGGTDTQYF.

This clone was observed a handful of times. The chain couples TRBV7-3 to TRBJ1-4, with D possibly being TRBD1 (5 bases). Germline V gene sequence: CDR1 SGHTA, CDR2 FQGTGA. The CDR3 totals 13 residues. V was clipped by 5 bases and J by 8 bases, with 12 bases between them. The CDR3 reads CASSPQPGEKLFF. The CDR3 nucleotides read TGTGCCAGCAGCCCGCAACCAGGGGAAAAACTGTTTTTT.

This clone was seen only a few times. The J gene is TRBJ2-1, the V gene TRBV9; 8 nucleotides agree with TRBD1. The CDR3 spans 16 residues. V shed 4 bases, J shed 8 bases, and the junction held 14 bases outside the gene matches. Germline values: CDR1 SGDLS, CDR2 YYNGEE. CDR3 sequence reads: CASSSRQGMTLHEQFF. CDR3 nucleotides: TGTGCCAGCAGCTCAAGACAGGGGATGACCTTACATGAGCAGTTCTTC.

The rearrangement joins TRBV6-5 to TRBJ2-2, with D tentatively TRBD1 (6 bases). Germline V CDR1 and CDR2: MNHEY, SVGAGI. The CDR3 is made up of 12 amino acids. V was shortened by 6 bases and J by 5 bases, with 7 bases between the two germline ends. The CDR3: CASSRGTGELFF. The CDR3 DNA reads as TGTGCCAGCAGCAGGGGAACCGGGGAGCTGTTTTTT.

There are a few counts of this clone. The chain uses TRBV28 and TRBJ2-5; 15 bases are a match to TRBD2. CDR3 size: 17 residues. The trim removed 6 bases at V and 2 bases at J, leaving 7 bases unmatched. Germline CDR1 and CDR2: MDHEN and SYDVKM. CDR3 sequence reads: CASRIGTSGGLQETQYF. In DNA form, the CDR3 reads TGTGCCAGCAGGATCGGGACTAGCGGGGGGTTACAAGAGACCCAGTACTTC.

This CDR3 is CASRTTGEGYGYTF. The CDR3 DNA follows: TGTGCCAGCAGAACCACAGGGGAAGGGTATGGCTACACCTTC. The chain combines TRBV27 with TRBJ1-2; TRBD1 matches at 7 bases. V shed 6 bases and J 5 bases; nucleotides not matched to a gene: 9. The CDR3 has 14 amino acids. CDR1 and CDR2 (germline): MNHEY, SMNVEV (reference sequence).

This clone was counted a few times. The chain carries TRBV29-1 and TRBJ1-1; D is ambiguous. CDR3 length: 11 amino acids. Trimming took 3 bases from V and 2 from J, leaving 4 bases between them. Per the germline V gene, CDR1 is SQVTM and CDR2 is ANQGSEA. The CDR3 sequence: CSVDPNTEAFF. The CDR3 region has the DNA TGCAGCGTTGATCCAAACACTGAAGCTTTCTTT.

This sequence joins TRBV6-5 and TRBJ2-3; weak D call: TRBD2 (6 bases). V dropped 6 bases and J dropped 3 bases, with 13 bases sitting between them. The CDR3 covers 14 residues. Germline V lookup: CDR1 MNHEY, CDR2 SVGAGI. CDR3 amino acids: CASSRRAGTDTQYF. In DNA form, the CDR3 reads TGTGCCAGCAGCCGTAGGGCGGGGACAGATACGCAGTATTTT.

This clone has a count of ten or more. This chain connects TRBV10-1 to TRBJ2-1; D may be TRBD1 (6 bases). Germline CDR1 WNHNN, CDR2 SYGVQD (reference sequence). The CDR3 consists of 14 residues. V lost 5 bases and J 3 bases, leaving 11 bases between the germline ends. CDR3 nucleotides: TGCGCCAGCAGTACAGGGAGAGTCTACAATGAGCAGTTCTTC. Protein: CASSTGRVYNEQFF.

The chain carries TRBV18 and TRBJ1-2; a weak D match, TRBD1 (5 bases). Germline V gene data show CDR1 as KGHSH and CDR2 as LQKENI. The ends were cut back, 6 bases at V and 3 bases at J, with 17 bases in the middle. The CDR3 runs 15 residues. The CDR3 loop is CASSPGPSGDYGYTF. The CDR3 coding sequence is TGTGCCAGCTCCCCTGGACCCTCGGGGGACTATGGCTACACCTTC.

This clone turned up a few times. This sequence joins TRBV5-4 and TRBJ2-5; the match to TRBD1 covers 7 bases. The CDR3 runs to 15 residues. Per germline, CDR1 SGHNT and CDR2 YYREEE (reference sequence). V shed 4 bases and J 2 bases; nucleotides not matched to a gene: 8. DNA for the CDR3: TGTGCCAGCAGCATTATGCTGGGACAGCAAGAGACCCAGTACTTC. Its translation: CASSIMLGQQETQYF.

This clone came up a few times. The chain joins TRBV7-2 to TRBJ2-7; D unresolved. The CDR3 runs 14 residues. Germline CDR1 and CDR2: SGHTA and FQGNSA. V was cut by 1 base and J by 4 bases, with 11 bases left in between. Written as DNA, the CDR3 is TGTGCCAGCAGCTTAGGCCAGCCTGAATACGAGCAGTACTTC. It encodes CASSLGQPEYEQYF.

This clone was found a few times. V is TRBV19 and J is TRBJ1-2; D gene ambiguous. The V end was cut by 7 bases, the J end by 7 bases, with 16 bases between. Germline V gene data show CDR1 as LNHDA and CDR2 as SQIVND (reference sequence). The CDR3 contains 13 residues. CDR3 sequence reads: CASKAPEGLGYTF. The CDR3 nucleotides are TGTGCCAGTAAAGCCCCCGAAGGCCTTGGCTACACCTTC.

In DNA form, the CDR3 reads TGTGCCAGCTCACCAACAGGGTATACCTACGAGCAGTACTTC. This gives the protein CASSPTGYTYEQYF. The rearrangement uses TRBV18 and TRBJ2-7; D is possibly TRBD1 (6 bases). The CDR3 has 14 residues. The germline V and J ends were trimmed by 2 bases and 2 bases, with 10 bases remaining between them. Germline CDR1 and CDR2: KGHSH and LQKENI.

The chain carries TRBV29-1 and TRBJ1-1; D gene ambiguous. The germline V gene has CDR1 SQVTM and CDR2 ANQGSEA. CDR3 length: 11 residues. V gave up 5 bases and J gave up 2 bases, with 6 bases separating them. This CDR3 reads CSVRTNTEAFF. The CDR3 DNA sequence: TGCAGCGTTCGGACTAACACTGAAGCTTTCTTT.

The genes are TRBV18 and TRBJ1-2, with 7 nucleotides matching TRBD1. V was clipped by 2 bases and J by 8 bases; unmatched bases: 5. The CDR3 has 13 amino acids. Germline V gene sequence: CDR1 KGHSH, CDR2 LQKENI. The CDR3 loop is CASSPGTVNGYTF. The DNA for the CDR3 is TGTGCCAGCTCACCAGGGACAGTGAACGGCTACACCTTC.

This clone was found a few times. The rearrangement uses TRBV6-1 and TRBJ1-6; possible D gene TRBD1, 6 bases. The CDR3 consists of 16 residues. The ends were cut back, 3 bases at V and 7 bases at J, with 16 bases in the middle. Germline V lookup: CDR1 MNHNS, CDR2 SASEGT. The CDR3 DNA follows: TGTGCCAGCAGTGAGTCCGGTTTCAGGGGCAATTCACCCCTCCACTTT. It encodes CASSESGFRGNSPLHF.

This clone was seen a few times. The chain is built from TRBV5-1 and TRBJ2-3; TRBD2 aligns across 7 bases. The CDR3 has 17 amino acids. V lost 0 bases, J lost 2 bases, and 9 bases stayed unmatched. Germline loops: CDR1 SGHRS, CDR2 YFSETQ. The CDR3 sequence is CASSLGFRLASTDTQYF. Written as DNA, the CDR3 is TGCGCCAGCAGCTTGGGCTTTCGACTAGCATCCACAGATACGCAGTATTTT.

The rearrangement joins TRBV7-8 to TRBJ2-1; no firm D call. The length of the CDR3 is 13 residues. V gave up 1 base and J gave up 7 bases, with 8 bases separating them. Germline V CDR1 and CDR2: SGHVS, FQNEAQ. For the CDR3, the DNA is TGTGCCAGCAGCTTAGGTGGCAGAAATGAGCAGTTCTTC. It codes for CASSLGGRNEQFF.

The genes are TRBV18 and TRBJ2-1; maybe TRBD2 (7 bases). Germline CDR1 reads KGHSH; CDR2 reads LQKENI. The germline V and J ends were trimmed by 2 bases and 2 bases, with 13 bases remaining between them. The CDR3 consists of 16 residues. In DNA form, the CDR3 reads TGTGCCAGCTCACCATCTCGCGGGGGCACCTACAATGAGCAGTTCTTC. This codes for CASSPSRGGTYNEQFF.

The chain is built from TRBV7-2 and TRBJ2-3; D possibly corresponds to TRBD2 (5 bases). Germline lookup yields CDR1 SGHTA and CDR2 FQGNSA. V was cut by 5 bases and J by 0 bases, with 12 bases left in between. There are 15 residues in the CDR3. The CDR3 reads CASSPLASSTDTQYF. The CDR3 nucleotides read TGTGCCAGCAGCCCTCTTGCTAGCAGCACAGATACGCAGTATTTT.

The CDR3 DNA follows: TGTGCCTGGAGTACGGGCGGGACAGATACGCAGTATTTT. Translating it yields CAWSTGGTDTQYF. The J gene is TRBJ2-3, the V gene TRBV30; a weak D match, TRBD2 (5 bases). The V gene's germline CDR1 is GTSNPN and CDR2 SVGIG (reference sequence). Trimming pared 2 bases from V and 3 bases from J, leaving 9 bases between. The CDR3 has 13 amino acids.

This clone was observed a few times. This rearrangement joins TRBV7-9 to TRBJ2-6; no firm D call. The CDR3 loop spans 15 amino acids. V was pared by 2 bases and J by 0 bases, with 5 bases between. From germline, CDR1 is SEHNR and CDR2 FQNEAQ (reference sequence). CDR3 coding DNA: TGTGCCAGCAGCTTAATGGGCTCTGGGGCCAACGTCCTGACTTTC. Amino acid sequence: CASSLMGSGANVLTF.

This clone was observed many times. The V and J genes are TRBV28 and TRBJ2-7; TRBD2 matches at 13 bases. Losses at the gene ends were 4 bases for V and 2 bases for J; bases not matched to a gene: 11. Germline V gives CDR1 MDHEN, CDR2 SYDVKM. The CDR3 sequence is 18 residues long. Here the CDR3 reads CASSSVIRTSGGTYEQYF. CDR3 nucleotide sequence: TGTGCCAGCAGTTCAGTTATAAGGACTAGCGGGGGAACCTACGAGCAGTACTTC.

There are a few counts of this clone. The V call is TRBV4-3, the J call TRBJ1-6, with D tentatively TRBD1 (5 bases). CDR1 is LGHNA and CDR2 is YSLEER in the germline V gene. The CDR3 loop spans 16 amino acids. V was pared by 3 bases and J by 7 bases, with 16 bases between. The CDR3 DNA follows: TGCGCCAGCAGCCATGATCGACAGATTTGGAATTCACCCCTCCACTTT. Its protein is CASSHDRQIWNSPLHF.

The J gene is TRBJ2-7, the V gene TRBV28; D possibly matches TRBD1 or TRBD2 (5 bases each). Germline-derived CDR1 and CDR2 are MDHEN and SYDVKM. This CDR3 spans 13 amino acids. Trimming took 8 bases from V and 3 from J, leaving 14 bases between them. CDR3 DNA sequence: TGTGCCAGCTTTGGGGGACCGGGCTACGAGCAGTACTTC. Residues: CASFGGPGYEQYF.

This chain connects TRBV4-2 to TRBJ2-7; D ambiguous. The germline CDR1 and CDR2 sequences are LGHNA and YNFKEQ. V was shortened by 0 bases and J by 5 bases, with 14 bases between the two germline ends. CDR3 length equals 15 residues. The CDR3 protein is CASSQELSDGHEQYF. The CDR3 DNA sequence: TGTGCCAGCAGCCAAGAGTTGTCTGACGGTCACGAGCAGTACTTC.

This clone was detected only once. The V and J genes are TRBV6-5 and TRBJ2-3, with a possible D match to TRBD1 (6 bases). V lost 7 bases to trimming and J lost 3 bases, with 14 bases between them. This CDR3 comprises 14 residues. Germline CDR1 reads MNHEY; CDR2 reads SVGAGI. The CDR3 DNA reads as TGTGCCAGCACACCGGCAGGGGTGACAGATACGCAGTATTTT. Protein: CASTPAGVTDTQYF.